This is a list of T cell receptor beta chains from one sample in a study of blood T cell repertoires in COVID-19. Some clones are missing from TCRdb's copy, which holds only in-frame ones; the method was immunoSEQ multiplex PCR. The profile shows 65,000 to 70,000 clones, around 84% of them singletons. Sequencing was done on a sample of peripheral blood. These receptors were collected from a man aged 50 to 60 with acute or convalescent COVID-19. The CDR3 runs from the conserved cysteine through the conserved F or W. D genes are given only for firm matches. Expanded clones get a size class; other rows say once, few or many, or leave the size out.

clone_size: .; v_call: TRBV30; j_call: TRBJ1-2; d_call: .; cdr3_aa: CAWSEGDRYGYTF; cdr3_nt: TGTGCCTGGAGTGAAGGGGATCGCTATGGCTACACCTTC
clone_size: .; v_call: TRBV2; j_call: TRBJ1-3; d_call: .; cdr3_aa: CASTRSNRNSGNTIYF; cdr3_nt: TGTGCCAGCACACGGTCGAACCGTAACTCTGGAAACACCATATATTTT
clone_size: .; v_call: TRBV7-6; j_call: TRBJ2-5; d_call: .; cdr3_aa: CASSLVVLETQYF; cdr3_nt: TGTGCCAGCAGCTTAGTTGTTCTGGAGACCCAGTACTTC
clone_size: .; v_call: TRBV7-6; j_call: TRBJ1-5; d_call: .; cdr3_aa: CASSLESGGDPQHF; cdr3_nt: TGTGCCAGCAGCTTAGAGTCTGGCGGCGATCCCCAGCATTTT
clone_size: .; v_call: TRBV9; j_call: TRBJ2-5; d_call: .; cdr3_aa: CASSVAAGRQETQYF; cdr3_nt: TGTGCCAGCAGCGTAGCTGCGGGCCGACAAGAGACCCAGTACTTC
clone_size: .; v_call: TRBV27; j_call: TRBJ2-2; d_call: .; cdr3_aa: CASRPWDSANTGELFF; cdr3_nt: TGTGCCAGCAGACCATGGGACTCAGCGAACACCGGGGAGCTGTTTTTT
clone_size: .; v_call: TRBV6-6; j_call: TRBJ2-7; d_call: .; cdr3_aa: CASSRDWAYEQYF; cdr3_nt: TGTGCCAGCAGCCGGGACTGGGCCTACGAGCAGTACTTC
clone_size: .; v_call: TRBV20-1; j_call: TRBJ1-4; d_call: TRBD1; cdr3_aa: CSASYRGSEKLFF; cdr3_nt: TGCAGTGCTAGTTACAGGGGGAGCGAAAAACTGTTTTTT
clone_size: .; v_call: TRBV6-6; j_call: TRBJ2-7; d_call: .; cdr3_aa: CASSGWTAAYEQYF; cdr3_nt: TGTGCCAGCAGTGGATGGACAGCAGCCTACGAGCAGTACTTC
clone_size: .; v_call: TRBV5-1; j_call: TRBJ1-1; d_call: .; cdr3_aa: CASSLAPNTEAFF; cdr3_nt: TGCGCCAGCAGCTTGGCTCCGAACACTGAAGCTTTCTTT
clone_size: once; v_call: TRBV15; j_call: TRBJ1-4; d_call: TRBD1; cdr3_aa: CATSDQGEHEKLFF; cdr3_nt: TGTGCCACCAGCGACCAGGGGGAGCATGAAAAACTGTTTTTT
clone_size: .; v_call: TRBV5-1; j_call: TRBJ2-5; d_call: TRBD2; cdr3_aa: CASSLFPGGIKETQYF; cdr3_nt: TGCGCCAGCAGCTTGTTCCCGGGGGGAATAAAAGAGACCCAGTACTTC
clone_size: once; v_call: TRBV7-9; j_call: TRBJ2-1; d_call: .; cdr3_aa: CASSLVPSGRRDNEQFF; cdr3_nt: TGTGCCAGCAGCTTAGTTCCGTCTGGTCGCCGGGACAATGAGCAGTTCTTC
clone_size: .; v_call: TRBV30; j_call: TRBJ1-4; d_call: .; cdr3_aa: CAWRWSIEKLFF; cdr3_nt: TGTGCCTGGAGATGGTCTATTGAAAAACTGTTTTTT
clone_size: .; v_call: TRBV2; j_call: TRBJ1-5; d_call: .; cdr3_aa: CASRRAYGSNQPQHF; cdr3_nt: TGTGCCAGCCGGAGGGCCTACGGGAGCAATCAGCCCCAGCATTTT
clone_size: .; v_call: TRBV6-4; j_call: TRBJ2-2; d_call: TRBD2; cdr3_aa: CASSDSSGDTGELFF; cdr3_nt: TGTGCCAGCAGTGACTCTAGCGGGGACACCGGGGAGCTGTTTTTT
clone_size: .; v_call: TRBV12-3/TRBV12-4; j_call: TRBJ1-1; d_call: .; cdr3_aa: CASSKFSEAFF; cdr3_nt: TGTGCCAGCAGTAAATTCTCTGAAGCTTTCTTT
clone_size: .; v_call: TRBV6-4; j_call: TRBJ2-2; d_call: .; cdr3_aa: CASSAHRETGELFF; cdr3_nt: TGTGCCAGCAGTGCCCACAGGGAGACCGGGGAGCTGTTTTTT